This TCR beta chain was found in a study of T cell responses to AZD1222 COVID-19 vaccine. The protocol was immunoSEQ multiplex PCR, while the TCRdb copy is restricted to in-frame clones and leaves out a portion. The sample holds approximately 110,000 clones; 70% to 90% are singletons and the top ten take less than 2.5%. V dropped 6 bases and J dropped 2 bases, with 20 bases sitting between them. This CDR3 is 16 amino acids long. Looked up from germline, CDR1 is WNHNN and CDR2 is SYGVQD (reference sequence). As to this clone: Antigen unknown.

Overall study findings and caveats: Once two AZD1222 doses were given, Spike-specific TCR breadth and depth went up. White British people made up most donors, females outnumbered males, and clonal diversity was possibly underestimated. The number of AZD1222 recipients seropositive at baseline was only 6 or 7. Unmutated regions of variants are reportedly targeted by nearly half of spike-specific TCRs.

This clonotype was sampled from an adult who received the AZD1222 COVID-19 vaccine. The sequencing here drew on peripheral blood, taken 28 days after the second AZD1222 dose. This chain uses TRBV10-1 with TRBJ2-7, with D tentatively TRBD2 (6 bases). The DNA of the CDR3 is TGCGCCAGCAGGGGCCCCCAGCGGGTTGTTACCTACGAGCAGTACTTC. It yields the protein CASRGPQRVVTYEQYF.